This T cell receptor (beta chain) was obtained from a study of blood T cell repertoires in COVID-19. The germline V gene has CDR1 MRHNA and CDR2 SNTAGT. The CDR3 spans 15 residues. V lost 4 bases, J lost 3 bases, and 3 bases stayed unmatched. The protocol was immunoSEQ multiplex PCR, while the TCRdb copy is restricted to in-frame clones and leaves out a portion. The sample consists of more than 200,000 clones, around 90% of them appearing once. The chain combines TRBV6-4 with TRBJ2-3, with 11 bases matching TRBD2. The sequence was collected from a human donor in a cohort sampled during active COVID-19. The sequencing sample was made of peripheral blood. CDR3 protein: CASSVTSGRTDTQYF. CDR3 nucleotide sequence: TGTGCCAGCAGTGTAACTAGCGGGAGAACAGATACGCAGTATTTT.